This T cell receptor beta chain appears in the sequencing data of a study of molecular identifiers for immune sequencing clone quantification. Study as a whole: Replicate runs used RNA from about 19,000 or 110,000 naive CD8 cells, which was split five ways into aliquots, and four of those aliquots were then sequenced. Study findings and constraints: Reportedly, one cell's Jurkat TCR RNA was detected within 1,200,000 naive CD8 cells. Over 98% of effector molecules, but under 1% in naive cells, were held by clones with more than 20 RNA copies.

The germline CDR1 and CDR2 sequences are MDHEN and SYDVKM. The CDR3 has 15 residues. One entry per CDR3 protein results from TCRdb running MiXCR on the PCR reads. This sample yields some 96,000 distinct CDR3 sequences, of which roughly 24% are seen a single time; about 0.99% belongs to the top ten. Worth noting for this clonotype: What it binds is not known. The junction does not match germline at one end; this may be a read error.

Sequenced sample: naive CD8+ T cells from blood, with Jurkat cell RNA spiked in. Subset given: FACS-sorted CD8+CD4-CCR7+CD45RA+ naive T cells. The chain joins TRBV28 to TRBJ2-3, with D unclear. The origin of this receptor is a human donor in good health. Some libraries in this study had Jurkat cell RNA spiked in. CDR3 sequence reads: CASSPQTLSTDTPYF. CDR3 coding DNA: TGTGCCAGCAGCCCCCAGACTCTGAGCACAGATACGCCGTATTTT. Using reference TRBV28 and TRBJ2-3 for the parts outside the CDR3, the full variable domain is DVKVTQSSRYLVKRTGEKVFLECVQDMDHENMFWYRQDPGLGLRLIYFSYDVKMKEKGDIPEGYSVSREKKERFSLILESASTNQTSMYLCASSPQTLSTDTPYFGPGTRLTVL.